The 3 T cell receptor beta chains below come from one sample, sequenced in a study of cytomegalovirus exposure and HLA in healthy donors. Repertoires were generated with immunoSEQ multiplex PCR, while TCRdb's copy carries only in-frame clones and drops some. The sample yields fewer than 150,000 clones, approximately 86% seen once. Sequences were obtained from PBMCs. The receptors were gathered from a woman aged 18-29 years in good health and CMV-seropositive.

The rearrangement links TRBV7-9 to TRBJ2-3; 12 positions match TRBD2. Per the germline V gene, CDR1 is SEHNR and CDR2 is FQNEAQ (reference sequence). CDR3 length: 16 amino acids. After removal of 5 bases from V and 4 bases from J, the junction contained 7 bases not matched to a gene. For the CDR3, the DNA is TGTGCCAGCAGCCCCATCGGACTAGCGGGACCAGATACGCAGTATTTT. It yields the protein CASSPIGLAGPDTQYF.

This clone was counted a single time. This chain links TRBV11-2 with TRBJ1-1, with D tentatively TRBD1 (6 bases). Germline values: CDR1 SGHAT, CDR2 FQNNGV. V lost 3 bases, J lost 8 bases, and 13 bases lay in between. The CDR3 is 13 amino acids. The CDR3 reads CASSLAGTTEAFF. Written as DNA, the CDR3 is TGTGCCAGCAGCTTGGCCGGGACAACGGAAGCTTTCTTT.

The chain has TRBV28 and TRBJ1-1; D may be TRBD1 (5 bases). Germline assignment: CDR1 MDHEN and CDR2 SYDVKM. The CDR3 sequence is 13 residues long. V was trimmed by 5 bases and J by 13 bases, leaving 20 bases between them. CDR3: CASSTRDARGGFF. DNA of the CDR3: TGTGCCAGCAGTACTCGGGACGCTCGGGGGGGTTTCTTT.